The rows below give T cell receptor beta chains drawn from one sample of a study of blood T cell repertoires in COVID-19. Assay: immunoSEQ multiplex PCR; the TCRdb copy retains only in-frame clones and omits some. This table has roughly 13,000 clones, roughly 85% appearing once. Sample: peripheral blood. These TCRs come from a man aged 40-55 years with active or convalescent COVID-19. Each CDR3 is given with its conserved first and last residue. A clone size is listed for some rows: how often the clone was seen (once, few, many), or a class if it is expanded.

v_call,clone_size,j_call,cdr3_aa
TRBV19,once,TRBJ1-1,CASSMRHSWARGNTEAFF
TRBV9,.,TRBJ1-2,CASSVEIGDYGYTF
TRBV9,.,TRBJ2-2,CASSASLNTGELFF
TRBV18,.,TRBJ2-2,CASSPPGSVPTGELFF
TRBV10-1,.,TRBJ2-1,CASNAGLGSGEQFF
TRBV24-1,.,TRBJ2-1,CATSDRGDRVNEQFF
TRBV6-4,.,TRBJ2-3,CASSGGQPTDTQYF
TRBV6-6,.,TRBJ2-7,CASRERTRTASYEQYF
TRBV19,.,TRBJ1-4,CASSIVGGNEKLFF
TRBV6-4,.,TRBJ2-2,CASSAELTGELFF
TRBV25-1,.,TRBJ2-5,CASTHPGSGETQYF
TRBV6-4,.,TRBJ2-7,CASRDRDKRYEQYF
TRBV6-6,.,TRBJ2-2,CASTWGRGELFF
TRBV7-3,.,TRBJ1-4,CASSLNREGEKLFF
TRBV3-1/TRBV3-2,.,TRBJ2-7,CASSLPLSGGTYEQYF
TRBV12-3/TRBV12-4,.,TRBJ1-5,CASSFSTGQPQHF
TRBV29-1,.,TRBJ2-3,CSACGVPSTDTQYF
TRBV19,.,TRBJ1-5,CASSMGQLNQPQHF
TRBV2,.,TRBJ2-2,CASSSSGELFF
TRBV18,.,TRBJ2-7,CASSVTGRPYEQYF
TRBV28,once,TRBJ2-2,CASSSPGTGVRELFF
TRBV24-1,.,TRBJ2-1,CATSDFGQYNEQFF
TRBV16,.,TRBJ2-7,CASTQRRGLEKQYF
TRBV7-2,.,TRBJ2-5,CASSSAGGPSETQYF
TRBV11-2,.,TRBJ2-7,CASSLEGAGVPYEQYF